These 2 T cell receptor beta chains came from one sample sequenced in a study of T cells after yellow fever vaccination. TCRdb called the 5' RACE reads again in MiXCR, with one record for every CDR3 protein. Counted here are 450,000 to 600,000 distinct CDR3 sequences, 17% occurring once; the ten biggest clones make up approximately 15%. This specimen was PBMCs, taken 4 to 6 days after the first yellow fever vaccination. The receptors stem from a young man who received the YFV17D yellow fever vaccine.

V usage is TRBV4-3 and J usage is TRBJ2-7; D is uncertain. This CDR3 has 14 amino acids. CDR1 is LGHNA, CDR2 YSLEER, per germline. Trimming removed 0 bases at V and 0 bases at J, with 6 bases between. CDR3 in DNA: TGCGCCAGCAGCCAAGAGACCCTCTCCTACGAGCAGTACGTC. It is translated as CASSQETLSYEQYV.

The genes are TRBV3-1 and TRBJ2-7; 12 positions agree with TRBD1. Looked up from germline, CDR1 is LGHDT and CDR2 is YNNKEL (reference sequence). The J segment lost 3 bases and the V segment lost 8 bases, leaving 8 bases of the junction unmatched. The CDR3 spans 15 residues. This chain's CDR3 is CASARRDRGLYEQYF. In DNA, the CDR3 is TGTGCCAGCGCTCGCCGGGACAGGGGGCTCTACGAGCAGTACTTC.